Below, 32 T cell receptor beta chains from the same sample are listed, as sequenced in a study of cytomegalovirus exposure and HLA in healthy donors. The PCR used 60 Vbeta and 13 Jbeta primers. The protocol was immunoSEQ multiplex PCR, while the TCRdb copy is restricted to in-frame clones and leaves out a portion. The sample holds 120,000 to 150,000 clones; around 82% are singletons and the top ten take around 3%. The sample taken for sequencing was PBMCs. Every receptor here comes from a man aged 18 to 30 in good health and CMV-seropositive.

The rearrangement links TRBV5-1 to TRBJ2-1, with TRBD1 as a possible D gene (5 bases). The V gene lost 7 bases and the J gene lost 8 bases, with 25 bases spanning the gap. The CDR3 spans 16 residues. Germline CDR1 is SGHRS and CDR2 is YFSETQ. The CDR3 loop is CASSADPQQGGDEQFF. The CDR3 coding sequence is TGCGCCAGCTCTGCGGACCCCCAGCAGGGCGGCGATGAGCAGTTCTTC.

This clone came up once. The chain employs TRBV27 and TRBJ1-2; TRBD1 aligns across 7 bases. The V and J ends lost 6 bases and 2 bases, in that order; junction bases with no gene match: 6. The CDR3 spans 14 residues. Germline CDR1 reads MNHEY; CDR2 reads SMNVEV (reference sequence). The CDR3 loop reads CASRKMGQNYGYTF. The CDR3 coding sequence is TGTGCCAGCAGGAAAATGGGACAGAACTATGGCTACACCTTC.

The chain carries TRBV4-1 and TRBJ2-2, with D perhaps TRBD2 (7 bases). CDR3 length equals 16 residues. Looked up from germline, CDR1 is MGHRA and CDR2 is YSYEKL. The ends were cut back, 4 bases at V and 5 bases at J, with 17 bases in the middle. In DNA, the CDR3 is TGCGCCAGCAGCCCAAGAGGGGGGGCAGATACCGGGGAGCTGTTTTTT. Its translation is CASSPRGGADTGELFF.

As DNA, the CDR3 is TGTGCCAGCAGTGAGGGCAGCATAAGGGGAAAACTGTTTTTT. Its translation is CASSEGSIRGKLFF. The J gene is TRBJ1-4, the V gene TRBV2; D is perhaps TRBD1 (5 bases). The CDR3 is 14 amino acids. Germline loops: CDR1 SNHLY, CDR2 FYNNEI. V shed 3 bases and J shed 10 bases, with 15 bases lying between them.

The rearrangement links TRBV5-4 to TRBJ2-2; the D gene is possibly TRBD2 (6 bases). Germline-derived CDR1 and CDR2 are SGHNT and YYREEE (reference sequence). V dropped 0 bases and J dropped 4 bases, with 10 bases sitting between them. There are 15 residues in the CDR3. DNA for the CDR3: TGTGCCAGCAGCTTGGGGGGAGCGGGCACCGGGGAGCTGTTTTTT. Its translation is CASSLGGAGTGELFF.

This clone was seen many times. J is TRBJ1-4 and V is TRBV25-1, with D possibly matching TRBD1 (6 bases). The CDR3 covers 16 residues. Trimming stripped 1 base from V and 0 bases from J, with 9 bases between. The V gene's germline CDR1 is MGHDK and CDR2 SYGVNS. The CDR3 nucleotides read TGTGCCAGCAGTGAATGGAAGGGGGCAACTAATGAAAAACTGTTTTTT. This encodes CASSEWKGATNEKLFF.

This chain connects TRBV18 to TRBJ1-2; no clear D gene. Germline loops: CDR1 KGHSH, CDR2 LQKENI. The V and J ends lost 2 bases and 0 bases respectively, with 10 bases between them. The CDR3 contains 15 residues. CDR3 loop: CASSPVDTSNYGYTF. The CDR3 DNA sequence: TGTGCCAGCTCACCAGTAGACACATCTAACTATGGCTACACCTTC.

CDR3 protein: CASSLAGWGTLAGDTGELFF. The CDR3 nucleotides are TGCGCCAGCAGCTTGGCCGGCTGGGGGACACTAGCGGGAGATACCGGGGAGCTGTTTTTT. V usage is TRBV5-1 and J usage is TRBJ2-2; 11 bases are a match to TRBD2. The CDR3 consists of 20 residues. V lost 0 bases and J lost 5; bases outside the gene matches: 15. The germline V gene has CDR1 SGHRS and CDR2 YFSETQ.

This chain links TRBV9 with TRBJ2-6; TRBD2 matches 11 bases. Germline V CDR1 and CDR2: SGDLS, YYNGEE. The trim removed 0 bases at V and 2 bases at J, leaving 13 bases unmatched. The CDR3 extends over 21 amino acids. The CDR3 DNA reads TGTGCCAGCAGCGTAGTCCCCACTAGCGGGAGAATGATCGCTGGGGCCAACGTCCTGACTTTC. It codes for CASSVVPTSGRMIAGANVLTF.

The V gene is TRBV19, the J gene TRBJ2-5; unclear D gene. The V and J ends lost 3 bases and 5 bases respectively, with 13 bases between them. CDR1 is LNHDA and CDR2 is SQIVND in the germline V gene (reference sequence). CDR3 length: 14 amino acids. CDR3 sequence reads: CASSISLRPETQYF. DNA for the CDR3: TGTGCCAGTAGTATTAGTTTGAGGCCCGAGACCCAGTACTTC.

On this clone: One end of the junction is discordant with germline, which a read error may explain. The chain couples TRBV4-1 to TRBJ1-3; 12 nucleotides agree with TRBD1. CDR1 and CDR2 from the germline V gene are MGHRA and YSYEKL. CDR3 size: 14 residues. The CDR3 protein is CASSSGQGAHTIYF. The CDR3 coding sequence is TGCGCCAGCAGCTCGGGACAGGGGGCTCACACTATATATTTT.

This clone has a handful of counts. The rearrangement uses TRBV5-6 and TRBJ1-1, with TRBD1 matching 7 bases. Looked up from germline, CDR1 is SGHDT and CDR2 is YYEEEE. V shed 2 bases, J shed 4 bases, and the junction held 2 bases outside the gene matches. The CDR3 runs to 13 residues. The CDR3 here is CASSFGTATEAFF. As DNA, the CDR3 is TGTGCCAGCAGCTTTGGGACAGCCACTGAAGCTTTCTTT. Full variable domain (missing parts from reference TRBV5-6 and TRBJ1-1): DAGVTQSPTHLIKTRGQQVTLRCSPKSGHDTVSWYQQALGQGPQFIFQYYEEEERQRGNFPDRFSGHQFPNYSSELNVNALLLGDSALYLCASSFGTATEAFFGQGTRLTVV.

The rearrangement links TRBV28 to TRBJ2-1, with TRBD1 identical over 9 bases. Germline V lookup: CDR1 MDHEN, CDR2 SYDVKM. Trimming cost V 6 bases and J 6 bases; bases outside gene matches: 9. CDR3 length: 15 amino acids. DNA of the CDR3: TGTGCCAGCAGCACAGGGGGCAAAGTTCTCAATGAGCAGTTCTTC. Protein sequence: CASSTGGKVLNEQFF.

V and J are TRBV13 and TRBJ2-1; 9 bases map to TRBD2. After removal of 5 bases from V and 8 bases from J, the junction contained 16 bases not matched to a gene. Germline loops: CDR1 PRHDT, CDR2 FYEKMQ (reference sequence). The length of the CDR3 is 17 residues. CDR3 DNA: TGTGCCAGCAGCGACCGATCGACCGGGACTAGCTTCTATGAGCAGTTCTTC. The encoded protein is CASSDRSTGTSFYEQFF.

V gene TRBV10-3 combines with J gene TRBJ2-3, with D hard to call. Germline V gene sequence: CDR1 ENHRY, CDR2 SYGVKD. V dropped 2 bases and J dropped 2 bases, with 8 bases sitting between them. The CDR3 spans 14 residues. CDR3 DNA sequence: TGTGCCATCAGTGAGGGGCAGCTCACAGATACGCAGTATTTT. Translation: CAISEGQLTDTQYF.

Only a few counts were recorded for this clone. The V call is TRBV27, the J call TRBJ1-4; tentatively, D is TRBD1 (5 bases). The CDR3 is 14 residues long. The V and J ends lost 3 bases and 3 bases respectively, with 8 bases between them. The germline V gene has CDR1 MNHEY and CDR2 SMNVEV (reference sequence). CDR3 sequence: CASSFDRSNEKLFF. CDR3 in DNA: TGTGCCAGCAGTTTTGACAGATCTAATGAAAAACTGTTTTTT.

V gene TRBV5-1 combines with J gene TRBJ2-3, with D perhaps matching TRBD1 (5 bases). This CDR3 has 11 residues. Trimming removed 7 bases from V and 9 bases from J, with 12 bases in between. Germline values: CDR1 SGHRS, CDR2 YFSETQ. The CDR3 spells CASVGAGTQYF. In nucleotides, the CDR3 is TGCGCCAGCGTAGGGGCAGGGACGCAGTATTTT.

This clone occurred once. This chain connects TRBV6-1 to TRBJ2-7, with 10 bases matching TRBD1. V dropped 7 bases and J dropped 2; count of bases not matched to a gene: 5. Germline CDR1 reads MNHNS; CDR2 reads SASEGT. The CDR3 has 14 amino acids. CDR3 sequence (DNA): TGTGCCAGCACCGGACAGGGGGGGACCTACGAGCAGTACTTC. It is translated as CASTGQGGTYEQYF.

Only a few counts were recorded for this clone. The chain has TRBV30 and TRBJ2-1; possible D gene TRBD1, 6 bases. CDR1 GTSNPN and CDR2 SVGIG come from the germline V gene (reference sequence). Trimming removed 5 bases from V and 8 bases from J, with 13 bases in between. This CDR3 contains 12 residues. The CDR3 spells CAWGRAGDEQFF. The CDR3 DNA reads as TGTGCCTGGGGGAGAGCAGGGGATGAGCAGTTCTTC.

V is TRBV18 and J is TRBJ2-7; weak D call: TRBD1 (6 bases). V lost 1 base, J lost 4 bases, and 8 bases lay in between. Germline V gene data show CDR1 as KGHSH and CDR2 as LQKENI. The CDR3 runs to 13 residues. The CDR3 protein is CASSPLRGYEQYF. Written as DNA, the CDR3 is TGTGCCAGCTCACCACTCAGGGGTTACGAGCAGTACTTC.

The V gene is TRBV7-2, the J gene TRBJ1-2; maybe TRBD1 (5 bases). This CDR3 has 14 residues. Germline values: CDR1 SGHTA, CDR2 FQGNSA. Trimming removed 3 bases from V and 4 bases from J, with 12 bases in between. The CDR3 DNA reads TGTGCCAGCAGCTTTCAGCAGGGATCCTATGGCTACACCTTC. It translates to CASSFQQGSYGYTF.

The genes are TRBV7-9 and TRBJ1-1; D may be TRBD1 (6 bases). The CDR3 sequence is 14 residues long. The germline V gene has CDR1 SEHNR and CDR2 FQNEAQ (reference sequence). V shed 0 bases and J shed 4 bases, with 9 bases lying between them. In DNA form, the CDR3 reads TGTGCCAGCAGCTTAGCCGTAGGGGGCACTGAAGCTTTCTTT. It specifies CASSLAVGGTEAFF.

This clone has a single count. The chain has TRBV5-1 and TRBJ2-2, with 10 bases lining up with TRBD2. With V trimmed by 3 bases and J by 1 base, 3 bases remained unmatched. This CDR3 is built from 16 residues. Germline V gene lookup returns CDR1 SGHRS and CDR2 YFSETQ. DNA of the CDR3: TGCGCCAGCAGCTCTATAGCGGGAGGGAACACCGGGGAGCTGTTTTTT. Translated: CASSSIAGGNTGELFF.

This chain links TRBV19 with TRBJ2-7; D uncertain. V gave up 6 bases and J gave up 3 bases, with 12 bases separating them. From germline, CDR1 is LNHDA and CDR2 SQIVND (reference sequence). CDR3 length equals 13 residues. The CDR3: CASSRTENYEQYF. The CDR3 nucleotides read TGTGCCAGTAGCCGTACAGAAAACTACGAGCAGTACTTC.

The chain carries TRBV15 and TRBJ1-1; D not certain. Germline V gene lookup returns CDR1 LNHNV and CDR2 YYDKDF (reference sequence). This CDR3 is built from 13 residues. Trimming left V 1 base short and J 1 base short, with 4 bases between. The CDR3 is CATSRAENTEAFF. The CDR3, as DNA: TGTGCCACCAGCAGAGCAGAGAACACTGAAGCTTTCTTT.

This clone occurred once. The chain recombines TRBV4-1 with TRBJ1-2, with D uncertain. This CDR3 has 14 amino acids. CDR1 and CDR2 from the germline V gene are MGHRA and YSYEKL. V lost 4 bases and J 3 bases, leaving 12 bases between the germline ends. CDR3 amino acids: CASSLLLADYGYTF. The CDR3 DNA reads TGCGCCAGCAGCCTCCTTTTGGCAGACTATGGCTACACCTTC.

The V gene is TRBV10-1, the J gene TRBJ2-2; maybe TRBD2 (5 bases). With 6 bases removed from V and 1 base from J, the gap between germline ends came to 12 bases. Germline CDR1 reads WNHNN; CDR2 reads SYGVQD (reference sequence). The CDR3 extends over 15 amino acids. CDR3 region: CASSPERKNTGELFF. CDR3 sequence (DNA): TGCGCCAGCAGCCCTGAGCGGAAGAACACCGGGGAGCTGTTTTTT.

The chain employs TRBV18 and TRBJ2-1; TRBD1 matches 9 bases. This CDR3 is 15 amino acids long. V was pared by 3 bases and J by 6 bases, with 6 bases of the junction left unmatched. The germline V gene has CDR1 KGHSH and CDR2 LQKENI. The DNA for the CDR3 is TGTGCCAGCTCACCGGGACAGGGATCCCTCAATGAGCAGTTCTTC. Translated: CASSPGQGSLNEQFF.

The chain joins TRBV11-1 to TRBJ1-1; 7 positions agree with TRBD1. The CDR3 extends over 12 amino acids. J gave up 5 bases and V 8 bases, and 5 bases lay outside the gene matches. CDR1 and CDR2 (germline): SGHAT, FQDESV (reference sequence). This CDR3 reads CASGPGGTEAFF. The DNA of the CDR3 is TGTGCCAGCGGGCCAGGGGGGACTGAAGCTTTCTTT.

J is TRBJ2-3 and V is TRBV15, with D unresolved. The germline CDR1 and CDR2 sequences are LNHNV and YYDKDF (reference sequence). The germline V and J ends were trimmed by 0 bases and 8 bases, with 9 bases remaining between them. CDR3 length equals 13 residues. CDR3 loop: CATSREAFATQYF. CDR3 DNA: TGTGCCACCAGCAGAGAGGCCTTCGCTACGCAGTATTTT.

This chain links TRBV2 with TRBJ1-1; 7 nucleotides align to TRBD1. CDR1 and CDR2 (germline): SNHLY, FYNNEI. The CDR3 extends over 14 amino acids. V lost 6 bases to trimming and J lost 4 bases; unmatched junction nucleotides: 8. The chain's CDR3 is CASRWGQGGTEAFF. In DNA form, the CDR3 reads TGTGCCAGCAGGTGGGGTCAGGGGGGCACTGAAGCTTTCTTT.

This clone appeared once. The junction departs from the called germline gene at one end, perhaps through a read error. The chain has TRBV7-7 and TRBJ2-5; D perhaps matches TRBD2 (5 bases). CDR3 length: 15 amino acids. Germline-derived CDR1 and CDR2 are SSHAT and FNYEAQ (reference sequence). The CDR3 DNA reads TGTGCTAGCAGCTTAACCCCCGGGGAACCAGAGACCCAGTACTTC. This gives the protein CASSLTPGEPETQYF.